This T cell receptor (beta chain) was found in a study of CD8 T cells in ankylosing spondylitis. Whole-study findings and limits: Characteristic of ankylosing spondylitis blood, it appeared, was a TCR beta motif comprising roughly 8 highly homologous variants. The authors found the disease-linked clones to be CD8+ and relatively rare in peripheral blood. Reported data indicate significant enrichment of disease-linked clones within matched ankylosing spondylitis synovial fluid.

For TCR beta, libraries came from quantitative 5'-RACE with molecular barcodes. Each CDR3 protein is one row after TCRdb ran MiXCR on the 5' RACE reads. The sample lists approximately 250,000 distinct CDR3 sequences; more than 25% were seen once. V was shortened by 8 bases and J by 2 bases, with 7 bases between the two germline ends. Germline assignment: CDR1 SEHNR and CDR2 FQNEAQ (reference sequence). The CDR3 loop spans 11 amino acids. With respect to this clonotype: Its target is unknown.

The rearrangement joins TRBV7-9 to TRBJ2-7; no clear D. This sequence originates from a male donor with ankylosing spondylitis or in good health (not recorded which). Sequenced: blood, either unsorted or a sorted T cell fraction (not recorded which). The CDR3 is CASGNAYEQYF. CDR3 sequence (DNA): TGTGCCAGCGGGAACGCCTACGAGCAGTACTTC.